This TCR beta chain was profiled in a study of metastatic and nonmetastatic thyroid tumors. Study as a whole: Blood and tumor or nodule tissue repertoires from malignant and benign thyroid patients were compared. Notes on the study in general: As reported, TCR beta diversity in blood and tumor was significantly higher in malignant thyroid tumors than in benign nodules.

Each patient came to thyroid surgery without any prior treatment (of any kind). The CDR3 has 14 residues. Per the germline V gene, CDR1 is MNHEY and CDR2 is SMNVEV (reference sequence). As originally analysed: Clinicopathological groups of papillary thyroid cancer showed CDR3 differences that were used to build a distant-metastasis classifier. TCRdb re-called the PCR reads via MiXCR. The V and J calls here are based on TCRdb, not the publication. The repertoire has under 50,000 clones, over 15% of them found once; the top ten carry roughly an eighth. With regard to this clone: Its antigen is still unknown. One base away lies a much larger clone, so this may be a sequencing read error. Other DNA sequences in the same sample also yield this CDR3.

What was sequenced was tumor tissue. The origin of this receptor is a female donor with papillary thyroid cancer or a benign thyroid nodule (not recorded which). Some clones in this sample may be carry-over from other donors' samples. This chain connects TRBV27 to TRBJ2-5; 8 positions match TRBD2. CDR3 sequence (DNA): TGTGCCAGCAGAGCGTCGGGGGGGAAAGAGACCCAATACTTC. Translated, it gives CASRASGGKETQYF.